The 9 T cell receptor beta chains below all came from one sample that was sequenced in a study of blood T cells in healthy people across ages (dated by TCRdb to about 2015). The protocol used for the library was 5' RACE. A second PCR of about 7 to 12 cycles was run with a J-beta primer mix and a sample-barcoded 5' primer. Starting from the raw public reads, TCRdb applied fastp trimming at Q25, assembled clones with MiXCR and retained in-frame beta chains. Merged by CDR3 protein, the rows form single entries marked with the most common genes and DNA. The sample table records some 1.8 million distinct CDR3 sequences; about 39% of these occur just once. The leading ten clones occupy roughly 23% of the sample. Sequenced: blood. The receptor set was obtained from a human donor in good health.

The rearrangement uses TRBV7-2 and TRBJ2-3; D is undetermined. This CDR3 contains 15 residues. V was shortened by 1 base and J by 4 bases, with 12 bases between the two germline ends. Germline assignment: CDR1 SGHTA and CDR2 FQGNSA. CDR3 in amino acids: CASSLVASGSDTQYF. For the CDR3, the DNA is TGTGCCAGCAGCTTAGTCGCGTCCGGCTCAGATACGCAGTATTTT. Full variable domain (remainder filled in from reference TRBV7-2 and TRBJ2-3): GAGVSQSPSNKVTEKGKDVELRCDPISGHTALYWYRQSLGQGLEFLIYFQGNSAPDKSGLPSDRFSAERTGGSVSTLTIQRTQQEDSAVYLCASSLVASGSDTQYFGPGTRLTVL.

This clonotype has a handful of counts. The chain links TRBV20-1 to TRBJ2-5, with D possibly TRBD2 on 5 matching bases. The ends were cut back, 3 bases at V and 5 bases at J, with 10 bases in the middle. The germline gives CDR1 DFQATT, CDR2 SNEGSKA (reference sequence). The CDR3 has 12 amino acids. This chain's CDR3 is CSASYSGETQYF. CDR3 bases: TGCAGTGCTAGTTACTCGGGGGAGACCCAGTACTTC.

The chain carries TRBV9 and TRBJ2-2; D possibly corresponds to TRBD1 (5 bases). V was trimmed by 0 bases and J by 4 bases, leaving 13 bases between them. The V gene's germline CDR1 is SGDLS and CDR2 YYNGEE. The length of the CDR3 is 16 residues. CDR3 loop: CASSVGARAGTGELFF. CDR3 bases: TGTGCCAGCAGCGTAGGAGCCAGGGCTGGCACCGGGGAGCTGTTTTTT.

The CDR3 DNA reads as TGTGCCAGCGGCGCCCGGGACGGCAGCACAGATACGCAGTATTTT. As protein: CASGARDGSTDTQYF. This sequence joins TRBV4-2 and TRBJ2-3; D might be TRBD1 or TRBD2, each matching 5 bases. The CDR3 sequence is 15 residues long. Germline V gives CDR1 LGHNA, CDR2 YNFKEQ. Trimming pared 8 bases from V and 0 bases from J, leaving 15 bases between.

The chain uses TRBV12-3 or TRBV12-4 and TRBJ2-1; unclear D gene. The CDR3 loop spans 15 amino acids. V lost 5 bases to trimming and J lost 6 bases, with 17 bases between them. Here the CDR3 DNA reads TGTGCCAGCAGTCCCGAGATACTTTTGGGCAATGAGCAGTTCTTC. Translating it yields CASSPEILLGNEQFF.

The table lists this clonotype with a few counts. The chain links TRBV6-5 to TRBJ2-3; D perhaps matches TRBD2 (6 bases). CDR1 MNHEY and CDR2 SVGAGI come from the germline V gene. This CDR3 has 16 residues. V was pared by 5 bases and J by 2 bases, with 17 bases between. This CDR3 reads CASSTITGLNTDTQYF. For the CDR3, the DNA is TGTGCCAGCAGTACGATAACGGGACTTAACACAGATACGCAGTATTTT.

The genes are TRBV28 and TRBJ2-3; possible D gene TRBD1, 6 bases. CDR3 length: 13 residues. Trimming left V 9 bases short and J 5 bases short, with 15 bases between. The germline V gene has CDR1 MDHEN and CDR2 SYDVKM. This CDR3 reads CASMNRARDTQYF. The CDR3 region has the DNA TGTGCCAGTATGAACAGGGCTAGAGATACGCAGTATTTT.

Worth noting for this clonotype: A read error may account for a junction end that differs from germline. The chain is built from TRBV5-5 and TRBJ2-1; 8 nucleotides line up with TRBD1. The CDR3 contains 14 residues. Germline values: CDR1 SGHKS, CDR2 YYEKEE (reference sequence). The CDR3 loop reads CAGSLAVRGLEQFF. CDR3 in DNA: TGTGCCGGCAGCTTGGCTGTCAGGGGGCTTGAGCAGTTCTTC.

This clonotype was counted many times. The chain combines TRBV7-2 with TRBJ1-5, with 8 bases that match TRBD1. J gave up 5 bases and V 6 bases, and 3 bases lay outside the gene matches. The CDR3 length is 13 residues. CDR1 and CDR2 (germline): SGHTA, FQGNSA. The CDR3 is CASSLQGDQPQHF. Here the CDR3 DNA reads TGTGCCAGCAGTTTACAGGGGGATCAGCCCCAGCATTTT. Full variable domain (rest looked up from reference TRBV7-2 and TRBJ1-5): GAGVSQSPSNKVTEKGKDVELRCDPISGHTALYWYRQSLGQGLEFLIYFQGNSAPDKSGLPSDRFSAERTGGSVSTLTIQRTQQEDSAVYLCASSLQGDQPQHFGDGTRLSIL.